Shown below are 26 T cell receptor beta chains from a single sample sequenced in a study of T cell responses to AZD1222 COVID-19 vaccine. Produced via immunoSEQ multiplex PCR; TCRdb's table is partial and in-frame only. The data contain about 150,000 clones, roughly 92% of them seen just once; the ten biggest clones take up 5% to 5.5%. The source material was peripheral blood, sampled on day 0 of AZD1222 vaccination. These receptors all stem from an adult in good health.

CDR3 loop: CASSPTGYTEAFF. The CDR3 nucleotides read TGTGCCAGCAGCCCTACAGGGTACACTGAAGCTTTCTTT. The V call is TRBV7-3, the J call TRBJ1-1; a possible D gene is TRBD1 (6 bases). This CDR3 is built from 13 residues. The V end lost 5 bases, the J end lost 3 bases, and 10 bases lay between the germline ends. CDR1 and CDR2 (germline): SGHTA, FQGTGA.

This chain connects TRBV4-2 to TRBJ1-2, with D unresolved. The germline CDR1 and CDR2 sequences are LGHNA and YNFKEQ. CDR3 length: 13 amino acids. The V end lost 0 bases, the J end lost 8 bases, and 10 bases lay between the germline ends. CDR3 amino acids: CASSQESVGGYTF. CDR3 nucleotides: TGTGCCAGCAGCCAAGAATCGGTTGGAGGCTACACCTTC.

The rearrangement joins TRBV30 to TRBJ2-1; TRBD2 might be the D (5 bases). This CDR3 is 15 amino acids long. CDR1 and CDR2 (germline): GTSNPN, SVGIG (reference sequence). V was trimmed by 2 bases and J by 4 bases, leaving 15 bases between them. The CDR3 here is CAWSPGNTGYNEQFF. The CDR3 nucleotides read TGTGCCTGGAGTCCCGGGAATACCGGGTACAATGAGCAGTTCTTC.

The chain couples TRBV25-1 to TRBJ2-1; D call uncertain. V lost 1 base and J lost 5, with 6 bases in between. CDR1 and CDR2 (germline): MGHDK, SYGVNS. The length of the CDR3 is 13 residues. In nucleotides, the CDR3 is TGTGCCAGCAGTGAATTAAGAGACAATGAGCAGTTCTTC. This encodes CASSELRDNEQFF.

This chain's CDR3 is CASSSTGGGNQPQHF. CDR3 nucleotides: TGTGCCAGCAGTTCGACAGGGGGCGGCAATCAGCCCCAGCATTTT. The chain is built from TRBV6-5 and TRBJ1-5, with TRBD1 matching 10 bases. With V trimmed by 4 bases and J by 2 bases, 2 bases remained unmatched. The CDR3 is 15 residues long. The germline gives CDR1 MNHEY, CDR2 SVGAGI.

The gene calls are TRBV18 and TRBJ1-4; D is unresolved. The CDR3 is 13 amino acids. Germline lookup yields CDR1 KGHSH and CDR2 LQKENI. V gave up 1 base and J gave up 8 bases, with 8 bases separating them. Here the CDR3 reads CASSPQGNEKLFF. The DNA for the CDR3 is TGTGCCAGCTCACCACAGGGAAACGAAAAACTGTTTTTT.

This chain connects TRBV10-3 to TRBJ1-1; D is possibly TRBD1 (5 bases). Per the germline V gene, CDR1 is ENHRY and CDR2 is SYGVKD. V was pared by 0 bases and J by 8 bases, with 13 bases between. The CDR3 loop spans 14 amino acids. The CDR3 bases are TGTGCCATCAGTGAGTCGAGAGGGGCAGCCGAAGCTTTCTTT. Amino acids: CAISESRGAAEAFF.

J is TRBJ1-2 and V is TRBV4-1, with 9 bases matching TRBD1. Germline lookup yields CDR1 MGHRA and CDR2 YSYEKL. This CDR3 has 15 amino acids. Trimming took 2 bases from V and 4 from J; bases not matched to a gene: 5. CDR3 sequence: CASSQTGTGPYGYTF. For the CDR3, the DNA is TGCGCCAGCAGCCAAACCGGGACAGGGCCCTATGGCTACACCTTC.

The chain links TRBV6-1 to TRBJ1-5; the D gene is possibly TRBD1 (5 bases). The length of the CDR3 is 16 residues. V lost 3 bases to trimming and J lost 1 base, with 13 bases between them. The germline CDR1 and CDR2 sequences are MNHNS and SASEGT. DNA for the CDR3: TGTGCCAGCAGTGATAGCCCAGGGTTGAGCAATCAGCCCCAGCATTTT. Translated: CASSDSPGLSNQPQHF.

This sequence joins TRBV7-2 and TRBJ2-3; 9 nucleotides line up with TRBD2. Trimming removed 3 bases from V and 3 bases from J; junction bases left unmatched: 4. Germline V gene lookup returns CDR1 SGHTA and CDR2 FQGNSA. The CDR3 has 15 amino acids. CDR3 DNA sequence: TGTGCCAGCAGCTTGTTAGCGGGAGCAACAGATACGCAGTATTTT. It specifies CASSLLAGATDTQYF.

This sequence joins TRBV13 and TRBJ2-1; 12 nucleotides match TRBD2. V was clipped by 5 bases and J by 7 bases; unmatched bases: 6. The CDR3 sequence is 15 residues long. Germline V lookup: CDR1 PRHDT, CDR2 FYEKMQ (reference sequence). This CDR3 reads CASSATTSGRNEQFF. The DNA of the CDR3 is TGTGCCAGCAGCGCAACAACTAGCGGGAGGAATGAGCAGTTCTTC.

The rearrangement uses TRBV6-5 and TRBJ1-2, with 12 bases lining up with TRBD1. The trim removed 2 bases at V and 10 bases at J, leaving 5 bases unmatched. CDR3 length: 14 residues. Looked up from germline, CDR1 is MNHEY and CDR2 is SVGAGI. Here the CDR3 DNA reads TGTGCCAGCAGTTACCAGGGACAGGGGGCAATCTACACCTTC. This encodes CASSYQGQGAIYTF.

The chain joins TRBV2 to TRBJ1-6; D is unresolved. CDR1 SNHLY and CDR2 FYNNEI come from the germline V gene. V shed 2 bases and J shed 4 bases, with 3 bases lying between them. This CDR3 comprises 13 residues. CDR3 bases: TGTGCCAGCAGTGAACAGTATAATTCACCCCTCCACTTT. Amino acid sequence: CASSEQYNSPLHF. Using reference TRBV2 and TRBJ1-6 for the parts outside the CDR3, the full variable domain is EPEVTQTPSHQVTQMGQEVILRCVPISNHLYFYWYRQILGQKVEFLVSFYNNEISEKSEIFDDQFSVERPDGSNFTLKIRSTKLEDSAMYFCASSEQYNSPLHFGNGTRLTVT.

The gene calls are TRBV11-2 and TRBJ2-4; tentatively, D is TRBD2 (7 bases). The V gene's germline CDR1 is SGHAT and CDR2 FQNNGV. V was cut by 1 base and J by 9 bases, with 22 bases left in between. CDR3 length equals 17 residues. The CDR3: CASSLGGGRTTLGIQYF. Here the CDR3 DNA reads TGTGCCAGCAGCTTAGGGGGGGGCCGGACTACTCTAGGCATTCAGTACTTC.

The V and J genes are TRBV5-6 and TRBJ2-7, with 7 positions matching TRBD2. Germline assignment: CDR1 SGHDT and CDR2 YYEEEE. After removal of 5 bases from V and 3 bases from J, the junction contained 5 bases not matched to a gene. CDR3 length: 13 residues. The chain's CDR3 is CASRRGLSYEQYF. The CDR3 region has the DNA TGTGCCAGCAGGCGGGGACTAAGCTACGAGCAGTACTTC.

In its sample, this clone was seen a few times. The CDR3 DNA reads TGCAGCGTGGGGGACAGAGAAGAGACCCAGTACTTC. As protein: CSVGDREETQYF. This chain joins TRBV29-1 and TRBJ2-5; TRBD1 matches at 7 bases. The CDR3 is made up of 12 amino acids. Per the germline V gene, CDR1 is SQVTM and CDR2 is ANQGSEA. J gave up 3 bases and V 6 bases, and 4 bases lay outside the gene matches. Based on the CDR3 plus reference TRBV29-1 and TRBJ2-5, the full variable domain is SAVISQKPSRDICQRGTSLTIQCQVDSQVTMMFWYRQQPGQSLTLIATANQGSEATYESGFVIDKFPISRPNLTFSTLTVSNMSPEDSSIYLCSVGDREETQYFGPGTRLLVL.

The chain employs TRBV19 and TRBJ2-7; 11 nucleotides line up with TRBD2. CDR1 LNHDA and CDR2 SQIVND come from the germline V gene (reference sequence). The trim removed 3 bases at V and 5 bases at J, leaving 12 bases unmatched. The CDR3 extends over 17 amino acids. Here the CDR3 reads CASSMDYSGRDIDEQYF. Written as DNA, the CDR3 is TGTGCCAGTAGTATGGATTATAGCGGGAGGGACATCGACGAGCAGTACTTC.

The rearrangement uses TRBV12-3 or TRBV12-4 and TRBJ1-1; D perhaps matches TRBD1 (6 bases). CDR3 length equals 13 residues. The germline V and J ends were trimmed by 7 bases and 3 bases, with 12 bases remaining between them. In nucleotides, the CDR3 is TGTGCCAGCACCTTAACAGGGTACACTGAAGCTTTCTTT. Translating it yields CASTLTGYTEAFF.

The CDR3 DNA follows: TGTGCCAGCAGTCCCTTCGGGACAGGGGGTAGAGGCGGGGAGCTGTTTTTT. Its translation is CASSPFGTGGRGGELFF. V and J are TRBV28 and TRBJ2-2, with TRBD1 matching over 11 bases. V was pared by 5 bases and J by 7 bases, with 12 bases of the junction left unmatched. The germline gives CDR1 MDHEN, CDR2 SYDVKM. The length of the CDR3 is 17 residues.

The chain couples TRBV24-1 to TRBJ1-2, with no clear D. The germline V and J ends were trimmed by 5 bases and 4 bases, with 7 bases remaining between them. Germline CDR1 reads KGHDR; CDR2 reads SFDVKD. The CDR3 runs to 12 residues. The CDR3 DNA sequence: TGTGCCACCAGTGCTGGACTCTATGGCTACACCTTC. The encoded protein is CATSAGLYGYTF.

This clone was seen only once. The V call is TRBV6-1, the J call TRBJ2-7, with D perhaps matching TRBD1 (5 bases). The ends were cut back, 0 bases at V and 5 bases at J, with 17 bases in the middle. CDR1 MNHNS and CDR2 SASEGT come from the germline V gene. This CDR3 has 16 residues. This chain's CDR3 is CASSEAPQVFYHEQYF. The CDR3 nucleotides are TGTGCCAGCAGTGAAGCCCCACAGGTGTTTTATCACGAGCAGTACTTC.

The chain is built from TRBV18 and TRBJ2-5, with D possibly matching TRBD1 (5 bases). V was trimmed by 0 bases and J by 0 bases, leaving 8 bases between them. Germline CDR1 is KGHSH and CDR2 is LQKENI. The CDR3 consists of 15 residues. This chain's CDR3 is CASSPPNRHQETQYF. The DNA of the CDR3 is TGTGCCAGCTCACCACCGAACAGGCACCAAGAGACCCAGTACTTC.

The V call is TRBV18, the J call TRBJ2-7; perhaps TRBD2 as D (7 bases). Between the trimmed V and J ends, which lost 5 bases and 5 bases, there was a span of 25 bases. The CDR3 spans 17 residues. CDR1 KGHSH and CDR2 LQKENI come from the germline V gene. CDR3 amino acids: CASSNRGAQGYVDEQYF. CDR3 nucleotide sequence: TGTGCCAGCTCAAACCGGGGGGCGCAGGGTTATGTCGACGAGCAGTACTTC. The variable domain in full, completed from reference TRBV18 and TRBJ2-7, reads NAGVMQNPRHLVRRRGQEARLRCSPMKGHSHVYWYRQLPEEGLKFMVYLQKENIIDESGMPKERFSAEFPKEGPSILRIQQVVRGDSAAYFCASSNRGAQGYVDEQYFGPGTRLTVT.

The rearrangement links TRBV18 to TRBJ2-3; D is perhaps TRBD2 (6 bases). The CDR3 extends over 15 amino acids. Trimming left V 2 bases short and J 5 bases short, with 14 bases between. Germline V lookup: CDR1 KGHSH, CDR2 LQKENI. CDR3 residues: CASSPSGEIKDTQYF. DNA of the CDR3: TGTGCCAGCTCACCATCGGGAGAAATAAAAGATACGCAGTATTTT.

The genes are TRBV4-2 and TRBJ2-7, with TRBD2 matching 11 bases. Losses at the gene ends were 1 base for V and 9 bases for J; bases not matched to a gene: 5. The CDR3 is made up of 14 amino acids. The germline CDR1 and CDR2 sequences are LGHNA and YNFKEQ. The chain's CDR3 is CASSQAGTSGVQYF. The CDR3 region has the DNA TGTGCCAGCAGCCAAGCTGGGACTAGCGGAGTGCAGTACTTC.

The chain links TRBV18 to TRBJ1-5, with D hard to call. From germline, CDR1 is KGHSH and CDR2 LQKENI. V shed 4 bases and J shed 7 bases, with 14 bases lying between them. The CDR3 sequence is 14 residues long. CDR3 in amino acids: CASSRAQVRQPQHF. CDR3 sequence (DNA): TGTGCCAGCTCACGGGCGCAGGTACGGCAGCCCCAGCATTTT.